A selection of T cell receptor beta chains follows, all from one sample in a study of tumor and adjacent non-tumor tissue in lung cancer. From the multiplex PCR reads, TCRdb called clonotypes with MiXCR, one entry per CDR3 protein. The sample lists some 97,000 distinct CDR3 sequences, less than 75% occurring once. The sample was distant non-tumor lung tissue. The receptor source for this set is a young man with non-small cell lung cancer. The CDR3 runs from the conserved cysteine through the conserved F or W. D genes are given only for firm matches. Clone size is shown for a subset of rows, as once, few, many or a class of expanded clone.

clone size,J gene,D gene,V gene,CDR3 DNA,CDR3 protein
.,TRBJ2-1,TRBD1,TRBV20-1,TGCAGTGTTAGAGATCCGAAAACAGGGGTTGGGAATGAGCAGTTCTTC,CSVRDPKTGVGNEQFF
many,TRBJ2-7,TRBD2,TRBV6-1,TGTGCCAGCAGTGACTTCACTAGCGTTATGACCTACGAGCAGTACTTC,CASSDFTSVMTYEQYF
many,TRBJ2-1,TRBD1,TRBV12-3/TRBV12-4,TGTGCCAGCACCTACCTGACAGGGAATCGGAATGAGCAGTTCTTC,CASTYLTGNRNEQFF
.,TRBJ2-7,TRBD2,TRBV11-1,TGTGACAGCAGCTTGGGGACTAGCGGGGGTGTGTTCGAGCAGTACTTC,CDSSLGTSGGVFEQYF
many,TRBJ2-3,.,TRBV11-2,TGTGCCAGCAGCCTAGGACCGGGCACAGATACGCAGTATTTT,CASSLGPGTDTQYF
.,TRBJ1-3,.,TRBV6-1,TGTGCCAGCAGTTTGGACACCAGAAACACCATATATTTT,CASSLDTRNTIYF
many,TRBJ2-7,TRBD2,TRBV4-1,TGCGCCAGCAGCCAAAAACCTAGCGGGAGGGCCGTCGAGCAGTACTTC,CASSQKPSGRAVEQYF
.,TRBJ2-1,.,TRBV12-3/TRBV12-4,TGTGCCGGCAGTGTCGGGACGTTATACAATGAGCAGTTCTTC,CAGSVGTLYNEQFF
.,TRBJ2-1,TRBD1,TRBV6-5,TGTGCCAGCAGTCGACAGGGGTCCTACAATGAGCAGTTCTTC,CASSRQGSYNEQFF
.,TRBJ1-1,.,TRBV4-3,TGCGCCAACAGCCAGGATCCGATAGGAGGAAACACTGAAGCTTTCTTT,CANSQDPIGGNTEAFF
.,TRBJ1-2,TRBD1,TRBV28,TGTGTCAGCAGTTTAAGGGCAGGGGGAAACAACCATGGCTACACCTTC,CVSSLRAGGNNHGYTF
.,TRBJ1-2,.,TRBV7-9,TGTGCCAACAGCTTAGGAGCAGCCAAAGGCTACACCTTC,CANSLGAAKGYTF
.,TRBJ2-1,TRBD2,TRBV20-1,TGCAGTGCTGTCCTACTAGCGGGAGAAAGGGCCAATGAGCAGTTCTTC,CSAVLLAGERANEQFF
once,TRBJ2-2,.,TRBV29-1,TGCAGCGTCGCGGCGGACAGCGCTATGACCGGGGAGCTGTTTTTT,CSVAADSAMTGELFF
.,TRBJ2-1,TRBD2,TRBV12-3/TRBV12-4,TGTGCCAGCAGTTTATCTGGCGGGGGATTCAATGAGCAGTTCTTC,CASSLSGGGFNEQFF
few,TRBJ1-1,.,TRBV11-2,TGTGCCAGCAGCTCCCTCGTGAGAGTGAACACTGAAGCTTTCTTT,CASSSLVRVNTEAFF
.,TRBJ2-7,TRBD1,TRBV11-2,TGTGTAAGCAGCCGGGGGACAGGGGCTCTCGAGCAGTACTTC,CVSSRGTGALEQYF
.,TRBJ2-7,TRBD2,TRBV12-3/TRBV12-4,TGTGCCAGCAGCCCAGGACTAGTGGGAGAGAACTCCTACGAGCAATATTTC,CASSPGLVGENSYEQYF
.,TRBJ2-1,TRBD2,TRBV11-2,TGTGCCAGCAGCCAGACTAGCGGGGGGTACAATAAGCAGTTCTTC,CASSQTSGGYNKQFF